These T cell receptor beta chains were read from a single sample in a study of T cell changes during pregnancy in multiple sclerosis. Some clones are missing from TCRdb's copy, which holds only in-frame ones; the method was immunoSEQ multiplex PCR. This sample carries tens of thousands of clones, 92% of them seen once, and the ten largest clones take about 6.1%. This specimen consisted of CD8+ T cells from peripheral blood mononuclear cells, obtained in the third trimester of pregnancy. These TCRs come from a female donor with multiple sclerosis, enrolled in a pregnancy study. CDR3s include the opening cysteine and the closing phenylalanine or tryptophan. D genes are given only for firm matches. Some rows mark clone size as missing; the rest say once, few, many or name a class of expanded clone.

V	J	size	D	CDR3	DNA
TRBV27	TRBJ1-1	few	-	CASSSPMRPEAFF	TGTGCCAGCAGTTCACCCATGAGGCCTGAAGCTTTCTTT
TRBV9	TRBJ2-3	-	TRBD2	CASSTGTSGFTDTQYF	TGTGCCAGCAGCACCGGGACTAGCGGATTCACAGATACGCAGTATTTT
TRBV11-2	TRBJ2-5	-	-	CASSLDAGVETQYF	TGTGCCAGCAGCTTAGATGCAGGGGTGGAGACCCAGTACTTC
TRBV19	TRBJ2-1	-	TRBD2	CASSTQREIDNEQFF	TGTGCCAGTAGTACCCAGCGGGAGATTGATAATGAGCAGTTCTTC
TRBV19	TRBJ2-5	-	-	CASSIGGLETQYF	TGTGCCAGTAGTATCGGGGGGCTTGAGACCCAGTACTTC
TRBV10-3	TRBJ2-2	-	-	CAISEDGTGELFF	TGTGCCATCAGTGAGGACGGGACCGGGGAGCTGTTTTTT
TRBV28	TRBJ1-1	-	-	CASSINPDRMNTEAFF	TGTGCCAGCAGTATCAACCCGGACAGAATGAACACTGAAGCTTTCTTT
TRBV19	TRBJ2-7	-	-	CASSHRDTSYEQYF	TGTGCCAGTAGTCACCGGGACACATCCTACGAGCAGTACTTC
TRBV15	TRBJ2-1	few	TRBD2	CATSTTGEFSGRENEQFF	TGTGCCACCAGCACGACAGGGGAATTCAGCGGGAGGGAGAATGAGCAGTTCTTC
TRBV19	TRBJ2-7	-	TRBD1	CASSPGTGNEQYF	TGTGCCAGTAGCCCCGGGACAGGAAACGAGCAGTACTTC
TRBV5-1	TRBJ2-1	-	TRBD2	CASSWDPRSGSYNEQFF	TGCGCCAGCAGCTGGGACCCACGTAGCGGGAGTTACAATGAGCAGTTCTTC
TRBV27	TRBJ1-2	-	-	CASSRGGSTYGYTF	TGTGCCAGCAGCCGCGGGGGATCAACCTATGGCTACACCTTC
TRBV7-8	TRBJ1-2	-	TRBD1	CASSFGQGEGYTF	TGTGCCAGCAGCTTTGGACAGGGAGAAGGCTACACCTTC
TRBV4-1	TRBJ2-3	few	TRBD2	CASSSRGLAGEEGTDTQYF	TGCGCCAGCAGTTCTAGAGGACTAGCGGGAGAAGAAGGCACAGATACGCAGTATTTT
TRBV6-5	TRBJ2-7	once	TRBD2	CASSPSGTSGEQYF	TGTGCCAGCAGCCCTTCCGGGACTAGCGGCGAGCAGTACTTC
TRBV19	TRBJ2-1	-	TRBD2	CASTGRTSGAREQFF	TGTGCCAGTACAGGGCGGACTAGCGGGGCTAGAGAGCAGTTCTTC
TRBV6-5	TRBJ1-1	-	-	CASSNPRSGNTEAFF	TGTGCCAGCAGTAACCCTAGGAGTGGGAACACTGAAGCTTTCTTT
TRBV7-9	TRBJ2-2	-	TRBD2	CASSSRTSGPTGELFF	TGTGCCAGCAGCTCAAGGACTAGCGGGCCGACCGGGGAGCTGTTTTTT
TRBV7-9	TRBJ2-1	-	TRBD2	CASSFTSGVLYNEQFF	TGTGCCAGCAGCTTCACTAGCGGGGTTCTTTACAATGAGCAGTTCTTC
TRBV10-3	TRBJ2-7	-	TRBD2	CAISESWREGPTYEQYF	TGTGCCATCAGTGAGTCGTGGCGGGAGGGCCCGACCTACGAGCAGTACTTC
TRBV30	TRBJ1-5	-	-	CAWSGRVGNQPQHF	TGTGCCTGGAGTGGCAGGGTCGGTAATCAGCCCCAGCATTTT
TRBV11-2	TRBJ2-7	-	TRBD1	CASSLYSDRDSYEQYF	TGTGCCAGCAGCTTATACTCCGACAGGGACTCCTACGAGCAGTACTTC
TRBV19	TRBJ2-7	-	-	CASSIGGLHYEQYF	TGTGCCAGTAGTATAGGAGGACTACACTACGAGCAGTACTTC
TRBV6-1	TRBJ2-6	-	TRBD1	CASAGTGTGANVLTF	TGTGCCAGCGCCGGGACAGGGACTGGGGCCAACGTCCTGACTTTC
TRBV27	TRBJ1-2	-	-	CASSLSSRGGYTF	TGTGCCAGCAGTTTATCCTCGCGAGGAGGCTACACCTTC
TRBV7-9	TRBJ2-7	-	-	CASSYTGDYEQYF	TGTGCCAGCAGCTATACAGGTGACTACGAGCAGTACTTC
TRBV5-5	TRBJ2-5	-	TRBD2	CASSLSSGSLETQYF	TGTGCCAGCAGCTTGTCTAGCGGGAGCTTAGAGACCCAGTACTTC
TRBV4-3	TRBJ2-2	few	-	CASSQELGLEAGELFF	TGCGCCAGCAGCCAAGAGTTGGGACTGGAAGCCGGGGAGCTGTTTTTT
TRBV5-1	TRBJ2-5	-	-	CASSLVSAQETQYF	TGCGCCAGCAGCTTGGTAAGCGCCCAAGAGACCCAGTACTTC
TRBV4-3	TRBJ2-6	-	-	CASSQGGDSGANVLTF	TGCGCCAGCAGCCAAGGGGGGGACTCTGGGGCCAACGTCCTGACTTTC
TRBV21-1	TRBJ2-5	-	-	CARGGTETQYF	TGTGCCAGAGGGGGCACGGAGACCCAGTACTTC
TRBV9	TRBJ2-4	-	-	CASSPPEKNIQYF	TGTGCCAGCAGCCCACCTGAGAAGAACATTCAGTACTTC
TRBV5-4	TRBJ1-1	-	TRBD1	CASSLWTGMNTEAFF	TGTGCCAGCAGCCTATGGACAGGCATGAACACTGAAGCTTTCTTT
TRBV7-6	TRBJ2-5	-	-	CASSRGTEIPQETQYF	TGTGCCAGCAGCCGCGGGACGGAAATCCCCCAAGAGACCCAGTACTTC
TRBV6-4	TRBJ2-3	medium-sized	TRBD2	CASSELAGGSDTQYF	TGTGCCAGCAGTGAGCTAGCGGGAGGGTCAGATACGCAGTATTTT
TRBV7-2	TRBJ2-1	-	-	CASIRRGGFNEQFF	TGTGCCAGCATCCGACGGGGAGGCTTTAATGAGCAGTTCTTC
TRBV27	TRBJ2-1	-	TRBD2	CASSAGVINEQFF	TGTGCCAGCAGCGCGGGGGTGATCAATGAGCAGTTCTTC
TRBV5-4	TRBJ1-4	-	-	CASSQEQAGANEKLFF	TGTGCCAGCAGCCAAGAACAGGCAGGAGCTAATGAAAAACTGTTTTTT
TRBV28	TRBJ2-7	-	TRBD2	CASSFSGIYEQYF	TGTGCCAGCAGCTTTAGCGGGATCTACGAGCAGTACTTC
TRBV7-3	TRBJ2-4	-	-	CASRKGGKNIQYF	TGTGCCAGCCGGAAGGGAGGCAAAAACATTCAGTACTTC
TRBV13	TRBJ2-7	-	TRBD2	CASSLPAGVWSYEQYF	TGTGCCAGCAGCTTACCGGCGGGAGTGTGGTCCTACGAGCAGTACTTC